These 5 T cell receptor beta chains were sequenced from one sample in a study of shared clonotypes between healthy human individuals. TCRdb's copy holds only in-frame clones and misses some; the assay was immunoSEQ multiplex PCR. The sample holds 2.5 million or so clones, over 85% seen once. Sequencing input: naive CD4+ T cells sorted from blood. Subset defined: CD45RA+ positively selected. The receptor set was obtained from a man in his late teens or twenties in good health.

This chain uses TRBV2 with TRBJ1-1; D is perhaps TRBD1 (5 bases). CDR1 is SNHLY and CDR2 is FYNNEI in the germline V gene. The ends were cut back, 6 bases at V and 1 base at J, with 9 bases in the middle. This CDR3 spans 13 amino acids. CDR3 DNA: TGTGCCAGCAGGACAGAGCCGAACACTGAAGCTTTCTTT. Its protein product is CASRTEPNTEAFF.

The V and J genes are TRBV11-2 and TRBJ2-7, with D possibly being TRBD2 (5 bases). The CDR3 extends over 19 amino acids. Germline loops: CDR1 SGHAT, CDR2 FQNNGV. V was trimmed by 5 bases and J by 0 bases, leaving 26 bases between them. CDR3 region: CASSHTRLFVRDSSYEQYF. In DNA form, the CDR3 reads TGTGCCAGCAGCCACACGCGACTATTCGTAAGAGATAGCTCCTACGAGCAGTACTTC.

This clone was detected only a few times. Additional DNA sequences in this sample encode the identical CDR3. CDR3 in DNA: TGTGCCAGTAGTATCGCCGAGGGGGGACGCTACGAGCAGTACTTC. Amino acids: CASSIAEGGRYEQYF. This chain uses TRBV19 with TRBJ2-7; either TRBD1 or TRBD2 may supply D (6 bases each). The CDR3 contains 15 residues. V was cut by 3 bases and J by 3 bases, with 15 bases left in between. The germline CDR1 and CDR2 sequences are LNHDA and SQIVND (reference sequence).

This chain links TRBV27 with TRBJ2-1; 7 positions match TRBD1. The CDR3 sequence is 18 residues long. Looked up from germline, CDR1 is MNHEY and CDR2 is SMNVEV (reference sequence). V shed 3 bases, J shed 0 bases, and the junction held 11 bases outside the gene matches. For the CDR3, the DNA is TGTGCCAGCAGTTTCTACCGGAAGGGGGCTAGCTCCTACAATGAGCAGTTCTTC. Its protein is CASSFYRKGASSYNEQFF.

Points on this clone: The same CDR3 arises from other DNA sequences in this sample as well. The chain combines TRBV5-6 with TRBJ1-5; D unclear. Germline V gene sequence: CDR1 SGHDT, CDR2 YYEEEE. The CDR3 has 12 amino acids. V lost 0 bases and J 5 bases, leaving 3 bases between the germline ends. The CDR3 DNA sequence: TGTGCCAGCAGCTTGGTTGATCAGCCCCAGCATTTT. The encoded protein is CASSLVDQPQHF.